The 19 T cell receptor beta chains reported below all come from one sample, sequenced in a study of blood T cells in healthy people across ages. A J-beta primer mix and a sample-barcoded 5' primer were used in a second PCR of roughly 6 to 11 cycles. TCRdb fed the 5' RACE reads into MiXCR, producing one record per CDR3 protein. There are 700,000 to 1,000,000 distinct CDR3 sequences in the sample; approximately 44% occur only once, and around 18% lies in the top ten. Sample: blood. These receptors were collected from a man aged 55 to 70 in good health.

J is TRBJ2-2 and V is TRBV4-3; D uncertain. Germline-derived CDR1 and CDR2 are LGHNA and YSLEER. This CDR3 is 15 amino acids long. The germline V and J ends were trimmed by 0 bases and 7 bases, with 12 bases remaining between them. CDR3 region: CASSQERGVVGELFF. The CDR3 nucleotides read TGCGCCAGCAGCCAAGAACGTGGGGTCGTCGGGGAGCTGTTTTTT.

The chain is built from TRBV6-1 and TRBJ1-1; D gene ambiguous. The V end lost 3 bases, the J end lost 10 bases, and 6 bases lay between the germline ends. Per the germline V gene, CDR1 is MNHNS and CDR2 is SASEGT. This CDR3 is 10 amino acids long. DNA for the CDR3: TGTGCCAGCAGTGAGGAGATAGCTTTCTTT. As protein: CASSEEIAFF.

This clonotype was counted a few times. CDR3 coding DNA: TGCGCCAGCAGCTTGGAAGGGGCCTACACCGGGGAGCTGTTTTTT. Protein sequence: CASSLEGAYTGELFF. The chain employs TRBV5-1 and TRBJ2-2, with D possibly being TRBD1 (5 bases). The CDR3 is 15 amino acids. The V end was cut by 0 bases, the J end by 3 bases, with 9 bases between. In germline, CDR1 is SGHRS, CDR2 YFSETQ.

The rearrangement uses TRBV5-1 and TRBJ2-1; D not certain. The CDR3 totals 13 residues. Germline CDR1 reads SGHRS; CDR2 reads YFSETQ. Between the trimmed V and J ends, which lost 1 base and 13 bases, there was a span of 15 bases. The CDR3 coding sequence is TGCGCCAGCAGCTTGATGAGGTCAGAGACCCAGTTCTTC. As protein: CASSLMRSETQFF.

The chain is built from TRBV12-3 or TRBV12-4 and TRBJ1-5; tentative D call: TRBD1 (5 bases). The CDR3 is 14 amino acids. V was pared by 5 bases and J by 4 bases, with 12 bases between. CDR3 DNA: TGTGCCAGCAGTCAGGGAGGCAAGAATCAGCCCCAGCATTTT. It is translated as CASSQGGKNQPQHF.

DNA for the CDR3: TGTGCCAGCAGCTTACAGGATTGGGGAGGGCGACGTTCACCCCTCCACTTT. Amino acid sequence: CASSLQDWGGRRSPLHF. The gene calls are TRBV7-9 and TRBJ1-6, with D uncertain. Germline assignment: CDR1 SEHNR and CDR2 FQNEAQ (reference sequence). V was trimmed by 2 bases and J by 9 bases, leaving 20 bases between them. This CDR3 has 17 residues. The whole variable domain, remainder taken from reference TRBV7-9 and TRBJ1-6, is DTGVSQNPRHKITKRGQNVTFRCDPISEHNRLYWYRQTLGQGPEFLTYFQNEAQLEKSRLLSDRFSAERPKGSFSTLEIQRTEQGDSAMYLCASSLQDWGGRRSPLHFGNGTRLTVT.

Comment on this clonotype: This clone may be a read error of a much larger clone one base away. V is TRBV7-6 and J is TRBJ2-1; D might be TRBD2 (6 bases). The CDR3 has 15 residues. The V end was cut by 5 bases, the J end by 10 bases, with 21 bases between. The germline V gene has CDR1 SGHVS and CDR2 FNYEAQ. The CDR3 here is CASSQSRVTDYEQFF. As DNA, the CDR3 is TGTGCCAGCAGCCAATCCAGGGTTACGGACTACGAGCAGTTCTTC.

This clonotype was seen a handful of times. The chain combines TRBV20-1 with TRBJ2-1; D remains ambiguous. V was cut by 6 bases and J by 3 bases, with 18 bases left in between. CDR1 and CDR2 (germline): DFQATT, SNEGSKA (reference sequence). The CDR3 is made up of 15 amino acids. This chain's CDR3 is CSAIPPSAYYNEQFF. For the CDR3, the DNA is TGCAGTGCCATTCCCCCCAGTGCATACTACAATGAGCAGTTCTTC.

The chain uses TRBV29-1 and TRBJ2-7; unclear D gene. There are 12 residues in the CDR3. Germline loops: CDR1 SQVTM, CDR2 ANQGSEA. Trimming cost V 0 bases and J 7 bases, with 10 bases left between them. As DNA, the CDR3 is TGCAGCGTTGAAGATCCCGATGCGGAGCAGTACTTC. This codes for CSVEDPDAEQYF.

The chain uses TRBV12-3 or TRBV12-4 and TRBJ2-1; a weak D match, TRBD1 (6 bases). The CDR3 contains 15 residues. Trimming removed 3 bases at V and 6 bases at J, with 15 bases between. The CDR3 sequence is CASSFIQGSINEQFF. The CDR3 nucleotides read TGTGCCAGCAGTTTTATCCAGGGGTCCATCAATGAGCAGTTCTTC.

The V gene is TRBV30, the J gene TRBJ2-5; no clear D. The CDR3 runs 13 residues. Germline assignment: CDR1 GTSNPN and CDR2 SVGIG (reference sequence). The V and J ends lost 1 base and 0 bases respectively, with 6 bases between them. The CDR3 coding sequence is TGTGCCTGGAGTGGAGAGTACCAAGAGACCCAGTACTTC. This translates into CAWSGEYQETQYF.

There are a few counts of this clonotype. The chain carries TRBV7-2 and TRBJ2-5; D is ambiguous. V gave up 4 bases and J gave up 5 bases, with 8 bases separating them. The CDR3 contains 12 residues. Germline-derived CDR1 and CDR2 are SGHTA and FQGNSA. In nucleotides, the CDR3 is TGTGCCAGCAGCTCTACCTGGGAGACCCAGTACTTC. Its protein product is CASSSTWETQYF. Full variable domain (missing parts from reference TRBV7-2 and TRBJ2-5): GAGVSQSPSNKVTEKGKDVELRCDPISGHTALYWYRQSLGQGLEFLIYFQGNSAPDKSGLPSDRFSAERTGGSVSTLTIQRTQQEDSAVYLCASSSTWETQYFGPGTRLLVL.

The genes are TRBV20-1 and TRBJ2-7, with D unresolved. From germline, CDR1 is DFQATT and CDR2 SNEGSKA (reference sequence). The V and J ends lost 3 bases and 2 bases respectively, with 11 bases between them. The CDR3 has 13 amino acids. For the CDR3, the DNA is TGCAGTGCTAGTGACCTTTCCCCCTACGAGCAGTACTTC. Protein: CSASDLSPYEQYF.

The genes are TRBV6-1 and TRBJ1-1, with unresolved D. CDR1 and CDR2 from the germline V gene are MNHNS and SASEGT. V lost 5 bases and J 10 bases, leaving 17 bases between the germline ends. This CDR3 has 13 amino acids. Written as DNA, the CDR3 is TGTGCCAGCAGTACTCGGACTGGGGATGGAGCTTTCTTT. Translated: CASSTRTGDGAFF.

This clonotype occurred a few times. This CDR3 is CASSQQGFTTDTQYF. The CDR3 DNA reads as TGCGCCAGCAGCCAGCAGGGTTTTACGACAGATACGCAGTATTTT. The gene calls are TRBV5-1 and TRBJ2-3; D perhaps matches TRBD1 (5 bases). Trimming took off 4 bases at V and 3 bases at J, with 15 bases between the two ends. The CDR3 covers 15 residues. Germline CDR1 is SGHRS and CDR2 is YFSETQ.

This clonotype was detected only a few times. The chain joins TRBV7-9 to TRBJ1-4; D is undetermined. Trimming left V 3 bases short and J 5 bases short, with 7 bases between. Per germline, CDR1 SEHNR and CDR2 FQNEAQ (reference sequence). The CDR3 covers 13 residues. For the CDR3, the DNA is TGTGCCAGCAGCTTTGCAGAAAATGAAAAACTGTTTTTT. Encoded protein: CASSFAENEKLFF.

The chain has TRBV6-2 or TRBV6-3 and TRBJ1-2; 7 positions agree with TRBD1. The CDR3 covers 14 residues. CDR1 is MNHEY and CDR2 is SVGEGT in the germline V gene. V lost 6 bases and J lost 0; bases outside the gene matches: 4. In nucleotides, the CDR3 is TGTGCCAGCAGCCGGACAGGCTCTAACTATGGCTACACCTTC. The encoded protein is CASSRTGSNYGYTF.

This clonotype has a count of ten or more. CDR3 amino acids: CSVTQGLASSYEQYF. CDR3 in DNA: TGCAGCGTTACACAGGGGTTGGCGAGCTCCTACGAGCAGTACTTC. The rearrangement uses TRBV29-1 and TRBJ2-7; 7 bases agree with TRBD1. The CDR3 runs 15 residues. The V and J ends lost 5 bases and 0 bases, in that order; junction bases with no gene match: 10. Germline loops: CDR1 SQVTM, CDR2 ANQGSEA.

This clonotype was counted only a few times. The chain joins TRBV7-2 to TRBJ2-7; 7 nucleotides align to TRBD2. Per the germline V gene, CDR1 is SGHTA and CDR2 is FQGNSA. V gave up 1 base and J gave up 4 bases; unmatched junction bases: 7. The CDR3 consists of 15 residues. The CDR3 spells CASSLGRETIYEQYF. Written as DNA, the CDR3 is TGTGCCAGCAGCTTAGGGCGGGAGACCATTTACGAGCAGTACTTC.